This T cell receptor (beta chain) stems from a study of PD-1 blockade in mismatch repair-deficient tumors. Overall study findings and caveats: After pembrolizumab, tumor-resident clones rose rapidly, then generally contracted before radiologic responses.

TCRdb's copy holds only in-frame clones and misses some; the assay was immunoSEQ multiplex PCR. This sample has approximately 130,000 clones; about 88% occur once, and the top ten carry less than 15%. CDR1 and CDR2 (germline): LNHDA, SQIVND (reference sequence). The length of the CDR3 is 16 residues. V trimming: 5 bases; J trimming: 9 bases; junction bases outside the gene matches: 8. All patients were mismatch repair deficient, assessed by either PCR or immunohistochemistry. This clone was recorded once. Its cognate antigen is unknown. The source material was peripheral blood, sampled 44 weeks after starting pembrolizumab. This clonotype originated in an adult with mismatch repair-deficient cancer. V usage is TRBV19 and J usage is TRBJ2-1, with 15 positions matching TRBD2. CDR3 sequence: CASSRRTSGRAGEQFF. DNA for the CDR3: TGTGCCAGTAGTCGTCGGACTAGCGGGAGGGCCGGTGAGCAGTTCTTC. The full variable domain, in which reference TRBV19 and TRBJ2-1 provide the parts outside the CDR3, is DGGITQSPKYLFRKEGQNVTLSCEQNLNHDAMYWYRQDPGQGLRLIYYSQIVNDFQKGDIAEGYSVSREKKESFPLTVTSAQKNPTAFYLCASSRRTSGRAGEQFFGPGTRLTVL.